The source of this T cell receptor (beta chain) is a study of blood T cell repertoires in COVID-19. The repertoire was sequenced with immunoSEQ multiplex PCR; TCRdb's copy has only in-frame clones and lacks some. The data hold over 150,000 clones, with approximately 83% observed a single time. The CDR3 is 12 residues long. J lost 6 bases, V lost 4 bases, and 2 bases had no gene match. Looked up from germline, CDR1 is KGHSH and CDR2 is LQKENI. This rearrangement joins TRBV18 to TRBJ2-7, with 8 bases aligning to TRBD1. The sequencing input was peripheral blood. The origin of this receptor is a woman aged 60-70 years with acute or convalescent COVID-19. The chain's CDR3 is CASSQDRGEQYF. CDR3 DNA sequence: TGTGCCAGCTCACAAGACAGGGGCGAGCAGTACTTC.